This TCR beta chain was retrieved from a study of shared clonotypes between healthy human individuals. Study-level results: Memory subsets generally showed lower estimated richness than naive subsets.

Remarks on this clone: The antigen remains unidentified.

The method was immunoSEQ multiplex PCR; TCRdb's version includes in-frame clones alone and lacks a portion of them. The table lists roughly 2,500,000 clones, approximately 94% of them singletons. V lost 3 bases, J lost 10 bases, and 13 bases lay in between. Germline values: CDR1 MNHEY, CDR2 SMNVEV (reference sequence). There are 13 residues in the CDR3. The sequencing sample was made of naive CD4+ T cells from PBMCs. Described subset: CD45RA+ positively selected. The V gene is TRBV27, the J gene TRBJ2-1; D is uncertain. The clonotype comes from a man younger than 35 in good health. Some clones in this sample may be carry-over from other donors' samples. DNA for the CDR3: TGTGCCAGCAGTTTCTCCCTTCTGGAGGAGCAGTTCTTC. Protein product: CASSFSLLEEQFF.